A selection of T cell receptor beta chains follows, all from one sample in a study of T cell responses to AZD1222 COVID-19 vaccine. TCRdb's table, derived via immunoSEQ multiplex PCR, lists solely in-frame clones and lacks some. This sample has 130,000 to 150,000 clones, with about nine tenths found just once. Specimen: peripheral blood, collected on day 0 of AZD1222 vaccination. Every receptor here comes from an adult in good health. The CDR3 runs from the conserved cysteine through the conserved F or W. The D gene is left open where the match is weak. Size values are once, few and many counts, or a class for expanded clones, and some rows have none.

CDR3aa: CASSEAPSGGTEAFF
CDR3nt: TGTGCCAGCAGTGAAGCTCCCTCAGGGGGTACTGAAGCTTTCTTT
v_gene: TRBV6-1
j_gene: TRBJ1-1
d_gene: TRBD1
abundance: NA

CDR3aa: CASSLTGGPSGNTIYF
CDR3nt: TGTGCCAGCAGCTTAACGGGGGGGCCCTCTGGAAACACCATATATTTT
v_gene: TRBV7-3
j_gene: TRBJ1-3
d_gene: NA
abundance: once

CDR3aa: CASSLGSLYEQYF
CDR3nt: TGTGCCAGCAGCTTGGGATCCCTCTACGAGCAGTACTTC
v_gene: TRBV5-4
j_gene: TRBJ2-7
d_gene: NA
abundance: NA

CDR3aa: CASSQGQAGASQQYF
CDR3nt: TGTGCCAGCAGCCAAGGACAGGCGGGAGCGTCTCAGCAGTACTTC
v_gene: TRBV4-2
j_gene: TRBJ2-7
d_gene: NA
abundance: NA

CDR3aa: CASSPGIAGHEQFF
CDR3nt: TGTGCCAGCAGCCCGGGGATAGCTGGTCATGAGCAGTTCTTC
v_gene: TRBV7-2
j_gene: TRBJ2-1
d_gene: NA
abundance: NA

CDR3aa: CASSPPGQGAEAFF
CDR3nt: TGTGCCAGCAGTCCTCCGGGACAGGGGGCTGAAGCTTTCTTT
v_gene: TRBV27
j_gene: TRBJ1-1
d_gene: TRBD1
abundance: NA

CDR3aa: CASSEGRVGTEAFF
CDR3nt: TGTGCCAGCAGTGAGGGCAGGGTGGGCACTGAAGCTTTCTTT
v_gene: TRBV2
j_gene: TRBJ1-1
d_gene: NA
abundance: NA

CDR3aa: CASSIPGPGELFF
CDR3nt: TGTGCCAGTAGTATCCCAGGGCCCGGGGAGCTGTTTTTT
v_gene: TRBV19
j_gene: TRBJ2-2
d_gene: NA
abundance: NA

CDR3aa: CASSAPGQTNTGELFF
CDR3nt: TGTGCCAGCAGTGCGCCAGGACAGACGAACACCGGGGAGCTGTTTTTT
v_gene: TRBV5-4
j_gene: TRBJ2-2
d_gene: NA
abundance: NA

CDR3aa: CASSLPSGNGYTF
CDR3nt: TGTGCCAGTAGTCTCCCCTCGGGGAATGGCTACACCTTC
v_gene: TRBV19
j_gene: TRBJ1-2
d_gene: NA
abundance: NA

CDR3aa: CASSFSGRVAYEQYF
CDR3nt: TGTGCCAGCAGCTTTAGCGGGAGGGTGGCCTACGAGCAGTACTTC
v_gene: TRBV7-2
j_gene: TRBJ2-7
d_gene: TRBD2
abundance: NA

CDR3aa: CASSPGTSSYEQYF
CDR3nt: TGTGCCAGCAGCCCCGGGACTAGCTCCTACGAGCAGTACTTC
v_gene: TRBV7-2
j_gene: TRBJ2-7
d_gene: TRBD2
abundance: NA

CDR3aa: CASSGGIAPLHF
CDR3nt: TGTGCCAGCAGCGGGGGTATAGCCCCCCTCCACTTT
v_gene: TRBV11-2
j_gene: TRBJ1-6
d_gene: NA
abundance: NA

CDR3aa: CASSLPLRTGSYNEQFF
CDR3nt: TGTGCCAGCAGCTTACCCCTTAGGACAGGGAGCTACAATGAGCAGTTCTTC
v_gene: TRBV7-8
j_gene: TRBJ2-1
d_gene: TRBD1
abundance: few

CDR3aa: CASSGGGTEAFF
CDR3nt: TGTGCCAGCAGCGGAGGGGGGACTGAAGCTTTCTTT
v_gene: TRBV5-6
j_gene: TRBJ1-1
d_gene: NA
abundance: NA

CDR3aa: CASSSGTGGKQPQHF
CDR3nt: TGTGCCAGCAGCTCGGGGACAGGGGGCAAACAGCCCCAGCATTTT
v_gene: TRBV6-2/TRBV6-3
j_gene: TRBJ1-5
d_gene: TRBD1
abundance: NA

CDR3aa: CASSPLYEQYF
CDR3nt: TGTGCCAGCAGCCCACTCTACGAGCAGTACTTC
v_gene: TRBV5-5
j_gene: TRBJ2-7
d_gene: NA
abundance: NA

CDR3aa: CASSLDSGGAGNEQFF
CDR3nt: TGCGCCAGCAGCTTAGATAGCGGGGGGGCGGGCAATGAGCAGTTCTTC
v_gene: TRBV4-1
j_gene: TRBJ2-1
d_gene: TRBD2
abundance: NA

CDR3aa: CASSEEGANPRQPQHF
CDR3nt: TGTGCCAGCAGTGAAGAGGGGGCAAACCCGCGTCAGCCCCAGCATTTT
v_gene: TRBV6-1
j_gene: TRBJ1-5
d_gene: TRBD1
abundance: NA

CDR3aa: CASRAPGLGEQYF
CDR3nt: TGTGCCAGCAGGGCCCCGGGGCTGGGCGAGCAGTACTTC
v_gene: TRBV13
j_gene: TRBJ2-7
d_gene: NA
abundance: NA

CDR3aa: CASCKGRDRNQPQHF
CDR3nt: TGTGCCAGCTGTAAGGGACGGGATCGAAATCAGCCCCAGCATTTT
v_gene: TRBV6-5
j_gene: TRBJ1-5
d_gene: NA
abundance: NA

CDR3aa: CASSPTGSHTGELFF
CDR3nt: TGTGCCAGCAGCCCTACGGGGAGTCACACCGGGGAGCTGTTTTTT
v_gene: TRBV7-3
j_gene: TRBJ2-2
d_gene: NA
abundance: NA

CDR3aa: CASSPLTGLGDTIYF
CDR3nt: TGCGCCAGCAGCCCGTTGACAGGGCTCGGGGACACCATATATTTT
v_gene: TRBV5-1
j_gene: TRBJ1-3
d_gene: TRBD1
abundance: NA

CDR3aa: CASSLMQGTEAFF
CDR3nt: TGCGCCAGCAGCTTGATGCAGGGGACTGAAGCTTTCTTT
v_gene: TRBV5-1
j_gene: TRBJ1-1
d_gene: NA
abundance: NA

CDR3aa: CASSLSGDEQFF
CDR3nt: TGTGCCAGCAGCTTAAGCGGGGATGAGCAGTTCTTC
v_gene: TRBV11-3
j_gene: TRBJ2-1
d_gene: TRBD2
abundance: NA

CDR3aa: CASSPSYNEQFF
CDR3nt: TGTGCCAGCAGTCCGTCCTACAATGAGCAGTTCTTC
v_gene: TRBV2
j_gene: TRBJ2-1
d_gene: NA
abundance: NA

CDR3aa: CASSHGTSYTF
CDR3nt: TGCGCCAGCAGCCACGGAACCAGCTACACCTTC
v_gene: TRBV4-1
j_gene: TRBJ1-2
d_gene: NA
abundance: NA

CDR3aa: CASSLVGLYEQYF
CDR3nt: TGTGCCAGCAGCTTGGTGGGACTATACGAGCAGTACTTC
v_gene: TRBV5-5
j_gene: TRBJ2-7
d_gene: TRBD2
abundance: NA

CDR3aa: CASSLEGGSNQPQHF
CDR3nt: TGTGCCAGCAGCTTAGAAGGGGGGAGCAATCAGCCCCAGCATTTT
v_gene: TRBV7-2
j_gene: TRBJ1-5
d_gene: NA
abundance: NA

CDR3aa: CASSFPGGTYEQYF
CDR3nt: TGCGCCAGCAGCTTTCCCGGGGGCACCTACGAGCAGTACTTC
v_gene: TRBV5-1
j_gene: TRBJ2-7
d_gene: NA
abundance: few

CDR3aa: CASSSRSSPLHF
CDR3nt: TGTGCCAGCAGCTCGCGGTCCTCACCCCTCCACTTT
v_gene: TRBV5-5
j_gene: TRBJ1-6
d_gene: NA
abundance: NA

CDR3aa: CATSDWGQGRTYGYTF
CDR3nt: TGTGCCACCAGTGACTGGGGACAGGGGCGAACCTATGGCTACACCTTC
v_gene: TRBV24-1
j_gene: TRBJ1-2
d_gene: TRBD1
abundance: NA

CDR3aa: CASSPRDRGLGQQFF
CDR3nt: TGTGCCAGCAGCCCCCGGGACAGGGGGCTAGGTCAGCAGTTCTTC
v_gene: TRBV3-1/TRBV3-2
j_gene: TRBJ2-1
d_gene: TRBD1
abundance: NA

CDR3aa: CASSPRVAPNTEAFF
CDR3nt: TGTGCCAGCAGCCCCAGGGTGGCCCCGAACACTGAAGCTTTCTTT
v_gene: TRBV11-3
j_gene: TRBJ1-1
d_gene: NA
abundance: once

CDR3aa: CASSQRITGQGSIVYEQYF
CDR3nt: TGCGCCAGCAGCCAGCGAATTACGGGACAGGGCTCCATAGTATACGAGCAGTACTTC
v_gene: TRBV4-1
j_gene: TRBJ2-7
d_gene: TRBD1
abundance: NA

CDR3aa: CASSLTGLVGDTQYF
CDR3nt: TGTGCCAGCAGCTTGACCGGACTAGTGGGGGATACGCAGTATTTT
v_gene: TRBV5-8
j_gene: TRBJ2-3
d_gene: TRBD2
abundance: NA

CDR3aa: CASSLGSADTQYF
CDR3nt: TGTGCCAGCAGCTTAGGTAGCGCCGATACGCAGTATTTT
v_gene: TRBV11-3
j_gene: TRBJ2-3
d_gene: NA
abundance: NA

CDR3aa: CASSFSDDTEAFF
CDR3nt: TGCGCCAGCAGCTTTTCGGATGACACTGAAGCTTTCTTT
v_gene: TRBV5-1
j_gene: TRBJ1-1
d_gene: NA
abundance: NA

CDR3aa: CSAVESGNTIYF
CDR3nt: TGCAGCGCCGTGGAGTCTGGAAACACCATATATTTT
v_gene: TRBV29-1
j_gene: TRBJ1-3
d_gene: NA
abundance: NA

CDR3aa: CSVEVSVGTEAFF
CDR3nt: TGCAGCGTTGAAGTCTCAGTTGGCACTGAAGCTTTCTTT
v_gene: TRBV29-1
j_gene: TRBJ1-1
d_gene: NA
abundance: once

CDR3aa: CASSLAGRHEQYF
CDR3nt: TGTGCCAGCAGCTTAGCAGGTCGTCACGAGCAGTACTTC
v_gene: TRBV5-6
j_gene: TRBJ2-7
d_gene: NA
abundance: NA

CDR3aa: CASNPGQANYGYTF
CDR3nt: TGTGCCAGTAACCCAGGGCAAGCTAACTATGGCTACACCTTC
v_gene: TRBV19
j_gene: TRBJ1-2
d_gene: NA
abundance: NA

CDR3aa: CASSLGTGDGDTQYF
CDR3nt: TGTGCCAGCAGTTTAGGGACAGGGGACGGAGATACGCAGTATTTT
v_gene: TRBV27
j_gene: TRBJ2-3
d_gene: TRBD1
abundance: NA

CDR3aa: CASSFKGGRGTDTQYF
CDR3nt: TGTGCCAGCAGCTTCAAGGGGGGGAGAGGCACAGATACGCAGTATTTT
v_gene: TRBV11-3
j_gene: TRBJ2-3
d_gene: NA
abundance: NA

CDR3aa: CASSQANRGQNNSPLHF
CDR3nt: TGTGCCAGCAGCCAAGCCAACAGGGGTCAAAATAATTCACCCCTCCACTTT
v_gene: TRBV4-2
j_gene: TRBJ1-6
d_gene: TRBD1
abundance: NA

CDR3aa: CASMAGTSGNTIYF
CDR3nt: TGTGCCAGTATGGCCGGGACCTCTGGAAACACCATATATTTT
v_gene: TRBV19
j_gene: TRBJ1-3
d_gene: NA
abundance: NA